The 9 T cell receptor beta chains reported below all come from one sample, sequenced in a study of blood T cell repertoires in COVID-19. Method: immunoSEQ multiplex PCR; TCRdb's copy keeps in-frame clones and lacks some. The table records 250,000 to 350,000 clones, around nine tenths of them present only once. The sample was peripheral blood. These receptor sequences come from a man younger than 40 with acute or convalescent COVID-19.

The chain combines TRBV27 with TRBJ1-1; 8 bases agree with TRBD1. The CDR3 is 11 amino acids. Germline CDR1 is MNHEY and CDR2 is SMNVEV (reference sequence). The V segment lost 6 bases and the J segment 12 bases; nucleotides outside the gene matches: 6. The CDR3 coding sequence is TGTGCCAGCAGCGACAGGGGTGCGACTTTCTTT. Its protein is CASSDRGATFF.

The V call is TRBV28, the J call TRBJ1-2; 9 nucleotides agree with TRBD1. Germline V gives CDR1 MDHEN, CDR2 SYDVKM. The trim removed 5 bases at V and 5 bases at J, leaving 9 bases unmatched. This CDR3 has 15 residues. CDR3 sequence reads: CASSLQTGGSYGYTF. CDR3 sequence (DNA): TGTGCCAGCAGTCTCCAGACAGGGGGGTCGTATGGCTACACCTTC.

The rearrangement uses TRBV19 and TRBJ1-2; D gene ambiguous. Trimming stripped 3 bases from V and 4 bases from J, with 9 bases between. The CDR3 has 13 residues. CDR1 and CDR2 from the germline V gene are LNHDA and SQIVND (reference sequence). CDR3 bases: TGTGCCAGTAGTATTTCCAGGCGCTATGGCTACACCTTC. Translation: CASSISRRYGYTF.

The J gene is TRBJ1-2, the V gene TRBV7-8, with D possibly TRBD1 on 5 matching bases. CDR1 and CDR2 from the germline V gene are SGHVS and FQNEAQ. The CDR3 length is 14 residues. Deletions cut 1 base from V and 5 bases from J, with 11 bases between. CDR3 amino acids: CASSLGSGNYGYTF. As DNA, the CDR3 is TGTGCCAGCAGCTTAGGTTCAGGGAATTATGGCTACACCTTC. Full variable domain (outside the CDR3, taken from reference TRBV7-8 and TRBJ1-2): GAGVSQSPRYKVAKRGQDVALRCDPISGHVSLFWYQQALGQGPEFLTYFQNEAQLDKSGLPSDRFFAERPEGSVSTLKIQRTQQEDSAVYLCASSLGSGNYGYTFGSGTRLTVV.

The CDR3: CASSLVGGPREQYF. The CDR3 nucleotides read TGTGCCAGCAGCTTAGTGGGAGGGCCACGCGAGCAGTACTTC. V is TRBV13 and J is TRBJ2-7, with 7 bases matching TRBD2. CDR3 size: 14 residues. V lost 1 base to trimming and J lost 6 bases; unmatched junction nucleotides: 6. CDR1 and CDR2 (germline): PRHDT, FYEKMQ (reference sequence).

V usage is TRBV6-5 and J usage is TRBJ1-2, with 7 bases fitting TRBD1. V lost 6 bases, J lost 5 bases, and 6 bases stayed unmatched. The CDR3 covers 13 residues. Germline V gene sequence: CDR1 MNHEY, CDR2 SVGAGI. CDR3: CASRVQGIYGYTF. CDR3 coding DNA: TGTGCCAGCAGGGTACAGGGGATTTATGGCTACACCTTC.

V and J are TRBV30 and TRBJ2-7, with a weak D call TRBD2 (6 bases). V dropped 3 bases and J dropped 3 bases, with 12 bases sitting between them. CDR3 length equals 13 residues. Germline lookup yields CDR1 GTSNPN and CDR2 SVGIG (reference sequence). The CDR3 sequence: CAWRPGLNYEQYF. The CDR3 DNA reads as TGTGCCTGGAGACCGGGACTGAACTACGAGCAGTACTTC.

The chain is built from TRBV6-5 and TRBJ1-6, with D possibly TRBD1 on 5 matching bases. CDR3 size: 14 residues. Trimming pared 0 bases from V and 9 bases from J, leaving 9 bases between. CDR1 and CDR2 (germline): MNHEY, SVGAGI. The CDR3 region is CASSYSGAGSPLHF. The CDR3, as DNA: TGTGCCAGCAGTTACTCAGGGGCTGGTTCACCCCTCCACTTT.

The chain carries TRBV28 and TRBJ2-5; tentative D call: TRBD1 (6 bases). Germline V gene lookup returns CDR1 MDHEN and CDR2 SYDVKM. The CDR3 has 14 amino acids. The germline V and J ends were trimmed by 5 bases and 9 bases, with 19 bases remaining between them. The CDR3 bases are TGTGCCAGCAGTATTGTGAGGGGACACGGTTCCCAGTACTTC. Residues: CASSIVRGHGSQYF.